These T cell receptor beta chains were read from a single sample in a study of blood T cell repertoires in COVID-19. The data were produced by immunoSEQ multiplex PCR, yet TCRdb's version contains in-frame clones alone and is incomplete. The table records around 250,000 clones, about 83% of them present only once. The sample comprised peripheral blood. The receptors stem from a man older than 75 with acute or convalescent COVID-19. Each CDR3 is given with its conserved first and last residue. A D gene is named only where the DNA matches it firmly. Clone sizes are given selectively: once, few, many, or a class where the clone is expanded.

D gene	V gene	clone size	J gene	CDR3 protein	CDR3 DNA
TRBD1	TRBV14	.	TRBJ1-1	CASSRRLDRADTEAFF	TGTGCCAGCAGCCGGAGATTGGACAGGGCGGACACTGAAGCTTTCTTT
TRBD1	TRBV6-6	.	TRBJ1-2	CASSSTGQTNYGYTF	TGTGCCAGCAGTTCTACGGGACAGACTAACTATGGCTACACCTTC
TRBD1	TRBV25-1	few	TRBJ2-7	CASSDRTGNKYEQYF	TGTGCCAGCAGTGATCGGACAGGGAATAAGTACGAGCAGTACTTC
.	TRBV3-1/TRBV3-2	.	TRBJ2-1	CASRGASSTDEQFF	TGTGCCAGCAGAGGGGCGAGTTCCACCGATGAGCAGTTCTTC
.	TRBV5-4	.	TRBJ2-5	CASSLNRDKSQETQYF	TGTGCCAGCAGCTTAAACCGGGACAAATCTCAAGAGACCCAGTACTTC
TRBD1	TRBV9	.	TRBJ1-6	CASSPRDRGYGSLHF	TGTGCCAGCAGCCCGCGGGACAGGGGGTATGGGTCCCTCCACTTT
TRBD1	TRBV10-1	.	TRBJ1-1	CASTLRRGQGEVVGSNTEAFF	TGCGCCAGCACCCTCAGAAGGGGACAGGGGGAGGTAGTCGGGTCGAACACTGAAGCTTTCTTT
TRBD1	TRBV5-1	once	TRBJ1-1	CASSLIGTGLLNTEAFF	TGCGCCAGCAGCTTAATCGGGACAGGGCTCCTGAACACTGAAGCTTTCTTT
.	TRBV3-1/TRBV3-2	.	TRBJ1-1	CASSFKTRVGNTEAFF	TGTGCCAGCAGCTTCAAGACTCGGGTGGGGAACACTGAAGCTTTCTTT
.	TRBV11-2	.	TRBJ1-1	CASSLESSRANTEAFF	TGTGCCAGCAGCTTAGAGTCATCCAGGGCGAACACTGAAGCTTTCTTT
.	TRBV3-1/TRBV3-2	.	TRBJ1-1	CASSQETQGTEAFF	TGTGCCAGCAGCCAAGAAACTCAGGGTACTGAAGCTTTCTTT
TRBD1	TRBV7-9	.	TRBJ2-7	CASSLEGGTQYF	TGTGCCAGCAGCTTAGAAGGGGGCACGCAGTACTTC
TRBD1	TRBV5-8	.	TRBJ2-7	CASSYPGQGSSYEQYF	TGTGCCAGCAGCTATCCGGGACAGGGGAGCTCCTACGAGCAGTACTTC
.	TRBV3-1/TRBV3-2	.	TRBJ1-2	CASSTLGGGGYTF	TGTGCCAGCAGCACCCTCGGGGGGGGTGGCTACACCTTC
TRBD2	TRBV6-9	.	TRBJ2-5	CASTTTIAGGPGETQYF	TGTGCCAGCACGACCACCATAGCGGGGGGGCCTGGAGAGACCCAGTACTTC
.	TRBV7-2	.	TRBJ2-7	CASSWASGSYEQYF	TGTGCCAGCAGCTGGGCCAGCGGGTCCTACGAGCAGTACTTC
.	TRBV18	.	TRBJ1-2	CASSPLQGSINYGYTF	TGTGCCAGCTCACCCCTCCAGGGGTCGATTAACTATGGCTACACCTTC
TRBD1	TRBV14	few	TRBJ1-6	CASSHGQGIIDNSPLHF	TGTGCCAGCAGCCACGGACAGGGAATTATCGATAATTCACCCCTCCACTTT
.	TRBV7-7	.	TRBJ2-7	CASSLAAGGTYEQYF	TGTGCTAGCAGCTTAGCCGCTGGGGGCACCTACGAGCAGTACTTC
.	TRBV5-1	.	TRBJ1-3	CASSPSGRGNTIYF	TGCGCCAGCAGCCCCTCGGGGAGGGGAAACACCATATATTTT
.	TRBV12-3/TRBV12-4	.	TRBJ2-1	CASSLSSGNEQFF	TGTGCCAGCAGTTTATCGAGCGGGAATGAGCAGTTCTTC
.	TRBV5-1	once	TRBJ1-1	CASSLSGDTEAFF	TGCGCCAGCAGCTTGTCAGGGGACACTGAAGCTTTCTTT
TRBD1	TRBV6-5	.	TRBJ1-5	CASSTGGLNQPQHF	TGTGCCAGCAGTACAGGGGGACTCAATCAGCCCCAGCATTTT
TRBD1	TRBV18	.	TRBJ2-7	CASSPATGVNYEQYF	TGTGCCAGCTCACCAGCGACAGGGGTCAACTACGAGCAGTACTTC
TRBD1	TRBV19	.	TRBJ1-5	CASSGGQGANQPQHF	TGTGCCAGTAGTGGGGGACAGGGGGCGAATCAGCCCCAGCATTTT
TRBD1	TRBV9	.	TRBJ1-2	CASSAGDREGYTF	TGTGCCAGCAGCGCCGGGGACAGGGAGGGCTACACCTTC
.	TRBV9	.	TRBJ2-1	CASSSQIPGDEQFF	TGTGCCAGCAGCTCACAGATCCCGGGGGATGAGCAGTTCTTC
TRBD2	TRBV6-1	.	TRBJ2-3	CASSGTSGRAVSSTDTQYF	TGTGCCAGCAGTGGGACTAGCGGGAGGGCGGTCTCTAGCACAGATACGCAGTATTTT
.	TRBV11-1	.	TRBJ2-7	CASSIIQAYEQYF	TGTGCCAGCAGCATTATACAGGCCTACGAGCAGTACTTC
.	TRBV5-8	.	TRBJ2-7	CASSLGVLSYEQYF	TGTGCCAGCAGCCTAGGGGTTCTCTCCTACGAGCAGTACTTC
TRBD2	TRBV5-6	.	TRBJ2-1	CASSLRTRISGDEQFF	TGTGCCAGCAGCTTGAGGACTAGGATTTCGGGCGATGAGCAGTTCTTC
.	TRBV5-8	.	TRBJ1-5	CASSPFGSGSQPQHF	TGTGCCAGCAGCCCCTTCGGGTCGGGATCGCAGCCCCAGCATTTT
.	TRBV2	.	TRBJ2-3	CASSDGVFSWYF	TGTGCCAGCAGTGACGGGGTCTTTTCCTGGTATTTT
.	TRBV2	.	TRBJ1-4	CAGQGFNEKLFF	TGTGCCGGCCAGGGTTTTAATGAAAAACTGTTTTTT
.	TRBV11-2	.	TRBJ1-2	CASSPGGSSNGYTF	TGTGCCAGCAGCCCCGGAGGTAGCTCCAATGGCTACACCTTC
.	TRBV7-9	.	TRBJ1-2	CASSSYKGNGYTF	TGTGCCAGCAGCTCCTACAAGGGGAATGGCTACACCTTC
.	TRBV9	.	TRBJ1-1	CASSVARGDTEAFF	TGTGCCAGCAGCGTAGCCCGGGGGGACACTGAAGCTTTCTTT
TRBD1	TRBV28	.	TRBJ1-1	CASRGDRAVGEAFF	TGTGCCAGCAGAGGAGACAGGGCAGTGGGAGAAGCTTTCTTT
.	TRBV6-2/TRBV6-3	.	TRBJ1-5	CASSRTAWRNQPQHF	TGTGCCAGCAGTCGGACAGCCTGGAGGAATCAGCCCCAGCATTTT
TRBD2	TRBV5-1	.	TRBJ2-2	CATGAGGTVAGELFF	TGCGCCACTGGTGCGGGAGGGACGGTTGCCGGGGAGCTGTTTTTT
.	TRBV7-8	.	TRBJ2-3	CASSPRLPADTQYF	TGTGCCAGCAGCCCCCGACTCCCTGCGGATACGCAGTATTTT